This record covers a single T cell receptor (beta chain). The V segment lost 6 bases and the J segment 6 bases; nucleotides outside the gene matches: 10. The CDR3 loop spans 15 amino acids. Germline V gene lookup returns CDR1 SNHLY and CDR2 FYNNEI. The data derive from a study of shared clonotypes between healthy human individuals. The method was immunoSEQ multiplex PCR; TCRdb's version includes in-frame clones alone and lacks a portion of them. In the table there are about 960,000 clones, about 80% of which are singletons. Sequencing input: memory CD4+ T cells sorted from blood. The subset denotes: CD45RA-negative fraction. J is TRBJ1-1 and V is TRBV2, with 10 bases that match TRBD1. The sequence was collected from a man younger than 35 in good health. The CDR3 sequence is CASRLTGGIFSEAFF. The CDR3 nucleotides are TGTGCCAGCAGGCTGACAGGGGGCATTTTCTCTGAAGCTTTCTTT. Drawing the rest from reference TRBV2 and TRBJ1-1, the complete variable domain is EPEVTQTPSHQVTQMGQEVILRCVPISNHLYFYWYRQILGQKVEFLVSFYNNEISEKSEIFDDQFSVERPDGSNFTLKIRSTKLEDSAMYFCASRLTGGIFSEAFFGQGTRLTVV.